This entry describes one TCR beta chain. This specimen belongs to a study of control samples from healthy donors and cancer patients. This CDR3 has 15 amino acids. V was cut by 3 bases and J by 2 bases, with 14 bases left in between. The germline CDR1 and CDR2 sequences are KGHSH and LQKENI. Clones were sequenced by immunoSEQ multiplex PCR, and TCRdb holds only the in-frame ones, with some missing. The repertoire holds 45,000 to 60,000 clones, with approximately 94% as singletons. The clonotype originates from a man aged 25-45 years in good health. Sequencing input: blood. The V gene is TRBV18, the J gene TRBJ2-7, with D possibly TRBD1 on 5 matching bases. CDR3 amino acids: CASSPGQGSPYEQYF. The CDR3 bases are TGTGCCAGCTCACCGGGGCAGGGTAGCCCCTACGAGCAGTACTTC. Full variable domain (remainder filled in from reference TRBV18 and TRBJ2-7): NAGVMQNPRHLVRRRGQEARLRCSPMKGHSHVYWYRQLPEEGLKFMVYLQKENIIDESGMPKERFSAEFPKEGPSILRIQQVVRGDSAAYFCASSPGQGSPYEQYFGPGTRLTVT.